The next 22 T cell receptor beta chains were all read from a single sample in a study of shared clonotypes between healthy human individuals (dated by TCRdb to 2018 to 2021). For the CD8 naive samples, CD45RO-negative cells were positively selected for CCR7, yielding a CD45RA+CCR7+ population from which TemRA cells were excluded. The method was the immunoSEQ multiplex PCR assay. TCRdb re-hosts the immuneACCESS table, in-frame sequences only. Its copies lack some clones; in the studies checked, an unresolved V gene accounts for under half of them, and the cause for the rest is not known. Present in this sample are roughly 2.1 million clones, about 92% of which were seen just once. Together, the top ten hold around 1.7% of the sample. Sequencing input: naive CD8+ T cells from PBMCs. The sample's cell subset or site label is to be understood as: CD45RA+CCR7+. These receptors originate from a young man in good health. Some clones in this sample may be carry-over from other donors' samples.

This clone was seen only once. The chain employs TRBV23-1 and TRBJ2-1, with 16 bases lining up with TRBD2. TRBV23-1 is noted as an ORF with a role that remains uncertain. V shed 4 bases, J shed 7 bases, and the junction held 7 bases outside the gene matches. The CDR3 sequence is 17 residues long. Here the CDR3 DNA reads TGCGCCAGCAGTCTAGAGGGACTAGCGGGAGGGGCTAATGAGCAGTTCTTC. This codes for CASSLEGLAGGANEQFF.

The table lists this clone with a count of one. V is TRBV9 and J is TRBJ2-1; 7 bases are a match to TRBD2. Germline trimming cut 4 bases from V and 4 bases from J; bases unmatched to any gene: 11. Per the germline V gene, CDR1 is SGDLS and CDR2 is YYNGEE. The CDR3 sequence is 16 residues long. For the CDR3, the DNA is TGTGCCAGCAGCCTGTTGGCGGGAGAGGTGTACAATGAGCAGTTCTTC. This codes for CASSLLAGEVYNEQFF.

This sequence joins TRBV29-1 and TRBJ2-3; perhaps TRBD1 as D (6 bases). The CDR3 is 12 amino acids. The germline CDR1 and CDR2 sequences are SQVTM and ANQGSEA. V dropped 7 bases and J dropped 4 bases, with 12 bases sitting between them. The CDR3 sequence: CSALTGPDTQYF. The DNA for the CDR3 is TGCAGCGCCCTAACAGGGCCAGATACGCAGTATTTT.

The V and J genes are TRBV11-2 and TRBJ2-6; TRBD1 agrees at 10 bases. The CDR3 sequence is 19 residues long. Losses at the gene ends were 4 bases for V and 0 bases for J; bases not matched to a gene: 9. The V gene's germline CDR1 is SGHAT and CDR2 FQNNGV. This CDR3 is CASSSDRGHLGSGANVLTF. CDR3 bases: TGTGCCAGCAGCTCTGACAGGGGGCATCTAGGCTCTGGGGCCAACGTCCTGACTTTC.

Concerning this clone itself: This sample also contains other DNA sequences that code for the same CDR3. The V gene is TRBV28, the J gene TRBJ2-1, with D maybe TRBD1 (5 bases). The germline gives CDR1 MDHEN, CDR2 SYDVKM. Trimming left V 3 bases short and J 4 bases short, with 13 bases between. This CDR3 is 15 amino acids long. CDR3 sequence: CASSFGREPYNEQFF. The CDR3 bases are TGTGCCAGCAGTTTTGGCAGGGAACCTTACAATGAGCAGTTCTTC.

This clone appeared a single time. This sequence joins TRBV9 and TRBJ2-6; a possible D gene is TRBD2 (6 bases). The CDR3 spans 20 residues. Trimming stripped 4 bases from V and 0 bases from J, with 23 bases between. Germline values: CDR1 SGDLS, CDR2 YYNGEE. The CDR3, as DNA: TGTGCCAGCAGCTCCCCCACCTCCGGGACTTCGAGCTCTGGGGCCAACGTCCTGACTTTC. This gives the protein CASSSPTSGTSSSGANVLTF.

As concerns this clone: This sample includes further DNA sequences coding for the same CDR3. V is TRBV19 and J is TRBJ2-7; TRBD2 aligns across 11 bases. This CDR3 comprises 16 residues. The ends lost 6 bases at V and 0 bases at J; junction bases unmatched: 7. Germline CDR1 is LNHDA and CDR2 is SQIVND (reference sequence). CDR3 sequence: CASSPGLAASSYEQYF. CDR3 bases: TGTGCCAGTAGCCCGGGACTAGCGGCAAGCTCCTACGAGCAGTACTTC.

The chain couples TRBV19 to TRBJ1-1, with 7 nucleotides matching TRBD1. The CDR3 is 18 residues long. Germline assignment: CDR1 LNHDA and CDR2 SQIVND (reference sequence). The V and J ends lost 8 bases and 0 bases, in that order; junction bases with no gene match: 18. CDR3 in amino acids: CASPPPPGQVPMNTEAFF. CDR3 sequence (DNA): TGTGCCAGTCCCCCGCCCCCCGGACAGGTCCCTATGAACACTGAAGCTTTCTTT.

This clone was seen only once. The chain recombines TRBV10-3 with TRBJ2-7; 9 nucleotides align to TRBD2. CDR3 length equals 17 residues. Losses at the gene ends were 6 bases for V and 4 bases for J; bases not matched to a gene: 16. Germline-derived CDR1 and CDR2 are ENHRY and SYGVKD. This CDR3 is CAIRTTSGHPSGYEQYF. In DNA form, the CDR3 reads TGTGCCATCAGGACTACTAGCGGGCACCCGTCAGGGTACGAGCAGTACTTC.

The chain links TRBV6-1 to TRBJ1-5, with D perhaps TRBD1 (5 bases). The CDR3 length is 13 residues. Germline CDR1 MNHNS, CDR2 SASEGT. Between the trimmed V and J ends, which lost 8 bases and 8 bases, there was a span of 16 bases. The CDR3 DNA reads TGTGCCAGCGCACCGTGGGGCTTTGAGCCCCAGCATTTT. Amino acids: CASAPWGFEPQHF.

The V and J genes are TRBV5-1 and TRBJ2-7; 8 bases agree with TRBD2. The CDR3 runs to 16 residues. CDR1 SGHRS and CDR2 YFSETQ come from the germline V gene. Germline trimming cut 0 bases from V and 3 bases from J; bases unmatched to any gene: 8. The CDR3 DNA is TGCGCCAGCAGCTTGGGACTAGCGCTTTCCGACTACGAGCAGTACTTC. Its translation is CASSLGLALSDYEQYF.

The rearrangement uses TRBV28 and TRBJ2-5; no firm D call. V dropped 8 bases and J dropped 1 base, with 20 bases sitting between them. Germline CDR1 reads MDHEN; CDR2 reads SYDVKM. There are 16 residues in the CDR3. CDR3 sequence: CASGISGETLQETQYF. The CDR3 bases are TGTGCCAGCGGAATTAGTGGGGAAACCCTCCAAGAGACCCAGTACTTC.

This rearrangement joins TRBV7-8 to TRBJ2-5, with 7 positions matching TRBD1. With the DNA end fitting TRBJ2-7 better, the J assignment may be wrong. CDR1 SGHVS and CDR2 FQNEAQ come from the germline V gene. The CDR3 covers 16 residues. The CDR3 nucleotides are TGTGCCAGCAGCTGGCCCGGGACAGAGACTCCCTACGAGCAGTACTTC. Amino acids: CASSWPGTETPYEQYF.

The chain links TRBV4-3 to TRBJ2-1; 8 nucleotides match TRBD2. Germline CDR1 reads LGHNA; CDR2 reads YSLEER. The CDR3 extends over 18 amino acids. V dropped 0 bases and J dropped 1; count of bases not matched to a gene: 8. This CDR3 reads CASSQDVSGMSSYNEQFF. The CDR3 DNA follows: TGCGCCAGCAGCCAAGATGTTAGCGGGATGTCGTCCTACAATGAGCAGTTCTTC.

As regards this clone: The same CDR3 also results from other DNA sequences found in this sample. The chain combines TRBV18 with TRBJ2-7, with TRBD1 identical over 8 bases. J lost 4 bases, V lost 3 bases, and 5 bases had no gene match. The CDR3 runs 14 residues. Germline-derived CDR1 and CDR2 are KGHSH and LQKENI. The CDR3 reads CASSPGQGVYEQYF. The DNA for the CDR3 is TGTGCCAGCTCACCCGGACAGGGTGTTTACGAGCAGTACTTC.

This rearrangement joins TRBV5-4 to TRBJ2-7; no definite D call. The germline V and J ends were trimmed by 2 bases and 3 bases, with 6 bases remaining between them. Germline V CDR1 and CDR2: SGHNT, YYREEE (reference sequence). The length of the CDR3 is 12 residues. The CDR3 here is CASSLFDYEQYF. The CDR3 coding sequence is TGTGCCAGCAGCTTATTCGACTACGAGCAGTACTTC.

This sequence joins TRBV11-3 and TRBJ1-5; 7 bases match TRBD1. Germline CDR1 SGHNT, CDR2 YENEEA. The CDR3 covers 16 residues. V lost 3 bases, J lost 9 bases, and 14 bases stayed unmatched. DNA of the CDR3: TGTGCCAGCAGCTTCCCTGTAGGACAGGTTGATCGGCCCCAGCATTTT. It is translated as CASSFPVGQVDRPQHF.

The chain is built from TRBV14 and TRBJ1-2, with D perhaps matching TRBD1 (6 bases). Germline lookup yields CDR1 SGHDN and CDR2 FVKESK. V was trimmed by 6 bases and J by 4 bases, leaving 15 bases between them. This CDR3 spans 14 amino acids. The CDR3 loop is CASRIDRRSYGYTF. CDR3 coding DNA: TGTGCCAGCAGGATAGACAGGCGGAGCTATGGCTACACCTTC.

CDR3 coding DNA: TGTGCCAGCAGCTTAAGGGGCAGGCTGAACACTGAAGCTTTCTTT. Translation gives CASSLRGRLNTEAFF. This chain joins TRBV7-9 and TRBJ1-1, with D tentatively TRBD1 (5 bases). The V end lost 2 bases, the J end lost 0 bases, and 10 bases lay between the germline ends. This CDR3 contains 15 residues. CDR1 and CDR2 from the germline V gene are SEHNR and FQNEAQ (reference sequence).

The genes are TRBV9 and TRBJ2-7; D is uncertain. This CDR3 is 15 amino acids long. CDR1 is SGDLS, CDR2 YYNGEE, per germline. V was trimmed by 3 bases and J by 2 bases, leaving 15 bases between them. The CDR3 spells CASSAGPSPAYEQYF. The CDR3, as DNA: TGTGCCAGCAGCGCCGGACCTAGTCCCGCCTACGAGCAGTACTTC.

The chain links TRBV29-1 to TRBJ2-7; tentative D call: TRBD1 (6 bases). Trimming removed 7 bases from V and 1 base from J, with 11 bases in between. This CDR3 region has 12 residues. Germline CDR1 is SQVTM and CDR2 is ANQGSEA. CDR3 nucleotides: TGCAGCGCTACGGACAGTTCCTACGAGCAGTACTTC. Translated, it gives CSATDSSYEQYF.

This rearrangement joins TRBV7-2 to TRBJ1-1, with D maybe TRBD1 (6 bases). The ends were cut back, 6 bases at V and 1 base at J, with 15 bases in the middle. The CDR3 contains 15 residues. Germline V gene lookup returns CDR1 SGHTA and CDR2 FQGNSA. CDR3 amino acids: CASRGRGTPNTEAFF. CDR3 bases: TGTGCCAGCAGAGGCCGGGGGACACCGAACACTGAAGCTTTCTTT.